This T cell receptor (beta chain) was captured by sequencing in a study of molecular identifiers for immune sequencing clone quantification. Via MiXCR, TCRdb re-called the PCR reads, giving one row per CDR3 protein. This table holds 490,000 or so distinct CDR3 sequences, 25% found once. Sorted naive CD8 T cells were those defined as CD8+CD4-CCR7+CD45RA+. This CDR3 region has 16 residues. Germline values: CDR1 MNHNY, CDR2 SVGAGI (reference sequence). Worth noting for this clonotype: A clone one base away is much larger, so this may be a read error.

The chain recombines TRBV6-6 with TRBJ2-7, with 8 bases matching TRBD1. Sequencing used naive CD8+ T cells from blood, with Jurkat cell RNA spiked in. Specified subset: FACS-sorted CD8+CD4-CCR7+CD45RA+ naive T cells. The TCR originated in a human donor in good health. Some libraries in this study had Jurkat cell RNA spiked in. The CDR3 sequence is CASSYSMWTGKDEKYF. CDR3 in DNA: TGTGCCAGCAGTTACTCTATGTGGACAGGGAAGGACGAGAAGTACTTC.